These 23 T cell receptor beta chains were all obtained from the same sample, sequenced in a study of T cell responses to AZD1222 COVID-19 vaccine. Assay: immunoSEQ multiplex PCR; the TCRdb copy retains only in-frame clones and omits some. The table includes about 120,000 clones, more than 85% detected once. Sequenced here: peripheral blood, sampled 28 days after the second AZD1222 dose. The receptors were gathered from an adult who received the AZD1222 COVID-19 vaccine.

In the case of this clone: One junction end does not reproduce the germline sequence, and a read error may be involved. V and J are TRBV29-1 and TRBJ2-3; 7 bases map to TRBD1. Germline V gives CDR1 SQVTM, CDR2 ANQGSEA. The CDR3 totals 15 residues. The chain's CDR3 is CSGEPRDRGTDTQYF. The CDR3 nucleotides are TGCAGCGGTGAACCCCGGGACAGAGGCACAGATACGCAGTATTTT.

The chain links TRBV28 to TRBJ2-3, with D perhaps TRBD2 (6 bases). V lost 6 bases, J lost 1 base, and 17 bases lay in between. The CDR3 runs 16 residues. CDR1 and CDR2 (germline): MDHEN, SYDVKM. Here the CDR3 reads CASRPTAGWGTDTQYF. As DNA, the CDR3 is TGTGCCAGCAGACCAACCGCGGGGTGGGGCACAGATACGCAGTATTTT. Looking up the rest from reference TRBV28 and TRBJ2-3 gives the full variable domain: DVKVTQSSRYLVKRTGEKVFLECVQDMDHENMFWYRQDPGLGLRLIYFSYDVKMKEKGDIPEGYSVSREKKERFSLILESASTNQTSMYLCASRPTAGWGTDTQYFGPGTRLTVL.

There are a few counts of this clone. The chain carries TRBV7-3 and TRBJ2-1, with 7 bases aligning to TRBD1. CDR1 and CDR2 from the germline V gene are SGHTA and FQGTGA. V lost 0 bases to trimming and J lost 12 bases; unmatched junction nucleotides: 11. The CDR3 is 15 amino acids. The CDR3 here is CASSLTGQDRDRQFF. CDR3 sequence (DNA): TGTGCCAGCAGCTTAACCGGACAAGACAGGGATCGGCAGTTCTTC.

The J gene is TRBJ1-2, the V gene TRBV6-5; TRBD1 matches at 10 bases. CDR1 MNHEY and CDR2 SVGAGI come from the germline V gene. There are 15 residues in the CDR3. V lost 5 bases, J lost 4 bases, and 7 bases stayed unmatched. CDR3 amino acids: CASSRQGAQGYGYTF. In DNA form, the CDR3 reads TGTGCCAGCAGTAGACAGGGGGCGCAAGGCTATGGCTACACCTTC.

This clone was counted a single time. V and J are TRBV18 and TRBJ2-5; D remains ambiguous. Germline lookup yields CDR1 KGHSH and CDR2 LQKENI. CDR3 size: 13 residues. The V gene lost 6 bases and the J gene lost 2 bases, with 10 bases spanning the gap. The CDR3 sequence: CASSPSEQETQYF. The CDR3 coding sequence is TGTGCCAGCTCGCCTTCAGAGCAAGAGACCCAGTACTTC.

The chain carries TRBV25-1 and TRBJ2-1; TRBD2 aligns across 10 bases. In germline, CDR1 is MGHDK, CDR2 SYGVNS. The ends lost 5 bases at V and 3 bases at J; junction bases unmatched: 13. This CDR3 comprises 18 residues. This CDR3 is CASSPSAGGYLVYNEQFF. DNA of the CDR3: TGTGCCAGCAGTCCCTCAGCGGGAGGGTATTTAGTCTACAATGAGCAGTTCTTC.

V usage is TRBV18 and J usage is TRBJ1-1, with D unclear. This CDR3 is built from 16 residues. Germline-derived CDR1 and CDR2 are KGHSH and LQKENI. Trimming took off 1 base at V and 1 base at J, with 13 bases between the two ends. CDR3 nucleotides: TGTGCCAGCTCACCACGGGCGATTGGGCAGAACACTGAAGCTTTCTTT. Its translation is CASSPRAIGQNTEAFF.

The count of this clone is one. The chain has TRBV9 and TRBJ2-7; TRBD1 or TRBD2 may be the D gene (6 bases each). Trimming stripped 4 bases from V and 6 bases from J, with 20 bases between. The CDR3 extends over 15 amino acids. Germline-derived CDR1 and CDR2 are SGDLS and YYNGEE. CDR3 region: CASSPRGAGPLEQYF. The CDR3 coding sequence is TGTGCCAGCAGCCCGAGGGGGGCGGGACCGCTCGAGCAGTACTTC.

The CDR3 DNA sequence: TGTGCCAGCAGTTCGCCCGGGAGCAGGTCTGGAAACACCATATATTTT. Protein sequence: CASSSPGSRSGNTIYF. The J gene is TRBJ1-3, the V gene TRBV28; D is uncertain. The V end lost 4 bases, the J end lost 1 base, and 14 bases lay between the germline ends. The CDR3 is made up of 16 amino acids. Germline V gene data show CDR1 as MDHEN and CDR2 as SYDVKM.

This chain connects TRBV3-1 (or the pseudogene TRBV3-2) to TRBJ2-3; D is ambiguous. The CDR3 extends over 12 amino acids. The germline V and J ends were trimmed by 3 bases and 6 bases, with 7 bases remaining between them. Germline CDR1 reads LGHDT; CDR2 reads YNNKEL (reference sequence). The CDR3 nucleotides are TGTGCCAGCAGCCAGTCAGCGGATACGCAGTATTTT. Translated, it gives CASSQSADTQYF.

V usage is TRBV4-1 and J usage is TRBJ2-2, with 7 bases aligning to TRBD1. This CDR3 has 16 amino acids. V shed 1 base, J shed 1 base, and the junction held 3 bases outside the gene matches. Per the germline V gene, CDR1 is MGHRA and CDR2 is YSYEKL. The CDR3 loop reads CASSQGRTGNTGELFF. Here the CDR3 DNA reads TGCGCCAGCAGCCAAGGAAGGACAGGGAACACCGGGGAGCTGTTTTTT.

The rearrangement joins TRBV6-5 to TRBJ1-6; no reliable D call. The CDR3 consists of 16 residues. V shed 4 bases and J shed 0 bases, with 10 bases lying between them. Looked up from germline, CDR1 is MNHEY and CDR2 is SVGAGI. The chain's CDR3 is CASSLGRSSYNSPLHF. CDR3 DNA sequence: TGTGCCAGCAGTTTGGGGAGAAGCTCCTATAATTCACCCCTCCACTTT.

V is TRBV13 and J is TRBJ2-1, with 8 bases aligning to TRBD2. The CDR3 extends over 15 amino acids. Germline values: CDR1 PRHDT, CDR2 FYEKMQ (reference sequence). V gave up 7 bases and J gave up 0 bases; unmatched junction bases: 5. The CDR3 reads CASNLGGDSYNEQFF. The CDR3 bases are TGTGCCAGCAATCTCGGGGGGGACTCCTACAATGAGCAGTTCTTC.

The V and J genes are TRBV6-6 and TRBJ1-1; unclear D gene. The germline V and J ends were trimmed by 11 bases and 4 bases, with 14 bases remaining between them. Germline assignment: CDR1 MNHNY and CDR2 SVGAGI (reference sequence). The CDR3 has 12 amino acids. The CDR3 reads CAARFGPTEAFF. In DNA, the CDR3 is TGTGCCGCCCGCTTTGGGCCCACTGAAGCTTTCTTT.

The CDR3 reads CASSLSPGISYNEQFF. Written as DNA, the CDR3 is TGTGCCAGCAGTTTATCTCCAGGGATCTCCTACAATGAGCAGTTCTTC. The chain links TRBV28 to TRBJ2-1; D is perhaps TRBD1 (5 bases). CDR3 length: 16 amino acids. Germline CDR1 MDHEN, CDR2 SYDVKM. V lost 1 base and J 0 bases, leaving 10 bases between the germline ends.

This sequence joins TRBV12-3 or TRBV12-4 and TRBJ1-2; TRBD1 matches at 9 bases. The junction had 4 bases not matched to a gene; V was cut back by 6 bases and J by 5 bases. CDR3 length: 13 amino acids. This CDR3 reads CASRGQGRYGYTF. The CDR3 DNA is TGTGCCAGCAGGGGACAGGGAAGGTATGGCTACACCTTC.

The gene calls are TRBV6-1 and TRBJ1-1; D uncertain. The CDR3 loop spans 13 amino acids. The ends were cut back, 2 bases at V and 0 bases at J, with 4 bases in the middle. From germline, CDR1 is MNHNS and CDR2 SASEGT. Here the CDR3 reads CASSEMLNTEAFF. DNA of the CDR3: TGTGCCAGCAGTGAAATGCTGAACACTGAAGCTTTCTTT.

This rearrangement joins TRBV2 to TRBJ1-5, with D maybe TRBD1 (6 bases). V was shortened by 7 bases and J by 5 bases, with 18 bases between the two germline ends. The germline V gene has CDR1 SNHLY and CDR2 FYNNEI. CDR3 length equals 15 residues. This CDR3 is CASTGRGGYHQPQHF. The CDR3, as DNA: TGTGCCAGCACTGGGCGTGGGGGCTACCATCAGCCCCAGCATTTT. The whole variable domain, remainder taken from reference TRBV2 and TRBJ1-5, is EPEVTQTPSHQVTQMGQEVILRCVPISNHLYFYWYRQILGQKVEFLVSFYNNEISEKSEIFDDQFSVERPDGSNFTLKIRSTKLEDSAMYFCASTGRGGYHQPQHFGDGTRLSIL.

The chain joins TRBV2 to TRBJ1-6; D not resolved. The CDR3 length is 16 residues. Germline V gene sequence: CDR1 SNHLY, CDR2 FYNNEI. V lost 0 bases and J lost 5, with 11 bases in between. DNA of the CDR3: TGTGCCAGCAGTGAAGCTAGAGCAGGAGATAATTCACCCCTCCACTTT. Its protein is CASSEARAGDNSPLHF.

The chain joins TRBV11-3 to TRBJ1-1, with TRBD1 identical over 10 bases. Trimming took 4 bases from V and 6 from J; bases not matched to a gene: 11. The CDR3 runs 16 residues. The V gene's germline CDR1 is SGHNT and CDR2 YENEEA. The CDR3 reads CASSSGQGLESPEAFF. CDR3 DNA: TGTGCCAGCAGCTCGGGACAGGGGTTGGAGTCTCCTGAAGCTTTCTTT.

The V call is TRBV18, the J call TRBJ1-5; 11 bases are a match to TRBD1. The CDR3 has 15 amino acids. CDR1 is KGHSH and CDR2 is LQKENI in the germline V gene. The trim removed 2 bases at V and 6 bases at J, leaving 3 bases unmatched. CDR3 coding DNA: TGTGCCAGCTCACCAGGGACAGGGGGAACTCAGCCCCAGCATTTT. This sequence encodes CASSPGTGGTQPQHF.

The chain uses TRBV29-1 and TRBJ1-5, with D perhaps matching TRBD1 (6 bases). Trimming took off 6 bases at V and 2 bases at J, with 8 bases between the two ends. Germline V gene sequence: CDR1 SQVTM, CDR2 ANQGSEA. There are 12 residues in the CDR3. CDR3 loop: CSVRQGNQPQHF. CDR3 DNA: TGCAGCGTCCGACAGGGCAATCAGCCCCAGCATTTT.

This chain connects TRBV18 to TRBJ2-7; TRBD2 agrees at 9 bases. The CDR3 contains 15 residues. With 1 base clipped from V and 4 bases from J, the junction kept 5 bases outside the gene matches. Germline loops: CDR1 KGHSH, CDR2 LQKENI. As DNA, the CDR3 is TGTGCCAGCTCACCACATAGCGGGGGAGGGTACGAGCAGTACTTC. Amino acids: CASSPHSGGGYEQYF.